These 10 T cell receptor beta chains originate from one sample sequenced in a study of T cell responses to AZD1222 COVID-19 vaccine. TCRdb's table, derived via immunoSEQ multiplex PCR, lists solely in-frame clones and lacks some. The sample yields about 110,000 clones, roughly 89% seen once. The sequenced sample was peripheral blood, obtained 28 days after the second AZD1222 dose. The receptors were sampled from an adult who received the AZD1222 COVID-19 vaccine.

This clone was detected once. The genes are TRBV12-3 or TRBV12-4 and TRBJ2-1; a weak D match, TRBD2 (6 bases). V was pared by 3 bases and J by 13 bases, with 10 bases between. CDR3 length equals 11 residues. The CDR3 sequence: CASSFWRGQFF. The CDR3 nucleotides are TGTGCCAGCAGTTTCTGGAGGGGACAGTTCTTC.

The chain employs TRBV12-3 or TRBV12-4 and TRBJ2-1, with a tentative D call TRBD2 (5 bases). CDR3 length: 12 amino acids. The germline V and J ends were trimmed by 5 bases and 8 bases, with 10 bases remaining between them. In nucleotides, the CDR3 is TGTGCCAGCAGTAGAGGGCGGGATGAGCAGTTCTTC. This gives the protein CASSRGRDEQFF.

This chain uses TRBV5-8 with TRBJ1-1; D may be TRBD1 (6 bases). CDR3 length: 13 residues. V dropped 1 base and J dropped 4 bases, with 8 bases sitting between them. Looked up from germline, CDR1 is SGHTS and CDR2 is YDEGEE. CDR3 DNA: TGTGCCAGCAGCTTGAACAGGGCCACTGAAGCTTTCTTT. It translates to CASSLNRATEAFF.

This clone was seen only a few times. The V gene is TRBV7-2, the J gene TRBJ2-7; D is perhaps TRBD2 (6 bases). Trimming removed 3 bases from V and 0 bases from J, with 12 bases in between. CDR3 size: 15 residues. Germline-derived CDR1 and CDR2 are SGHTA and FQGNSA. CDR3 sequence reads: CASSFGDWASYEQYF. DNA for the CDR3: TGTGCCAGCAGCTTCGGGGACTGGGCCTCCTACGAGCAGTACTTC.

This chain uses TRBV6-5 with TRBJ2-1; TRBD2 agrees at 8 bases. The germline V gene has CDR1 MNHEY and CDR2 SVGAGI. V was pared by 6 bases and J by 5 bases, with 9 bases of the junction left unmatched. The CDR3 is 15 residues long. The CDR3 region is CASSTGGGRNNEQFF. Here the CDR3 DNA reads TGTGCCAGCAGCACTGGGGGCGGGAGGAACAATGAGCAGTTCTTC.

The rearrangement links TRBV5-4 to TRBJ1-2, with D possibly being TRBD1 (5 bases). From germline, CDR1 is SGHNT and CDR2 YYREEE (reference sequence). V dropped 2 bases and J dropped 3 bases, with 11 bases sitting between them. The CDR3 is 14 residues long. CDR3 sequence (DNA): TGTGCCAGCAGCTTAATGGGGGGTCACTATGGCTACACCTTC. This translates into CASSLMGGHYGYTF.

The gene calls are TRBV4-1 and TRBJ2-2; possible D gene TRBD2, 5 bases. Trimming shortened V by 6 bases and J by 0 bases, and 11 bases separated the two germline ends. The CDR3 has 15 amino acids. Germline CDR1 reads MGHRA; CDR2 reads YSYEKL. The DNA of the CDR3 is TGCGCCAGCAGTTACCCGGGGTCGAACACCGGGGAGCTGTTTTTT. Its translation is CASSYPGSNTGELFF.

The chain combines TRBV3-1 (or the pseudogene TRBV3-2) with TRBJ2-5, with 8 bases lining up with TRBD2. The germline gives CDR1 LGHDT, CDR2 YNNKEL (reference sequence). This CDR3 contains 16 residues. The junction had 10 bases not matched to a gene; V was cut back by 2 bases and J by 5 bases. CDR3 region: CASSQTNGGAWETQYF. The CDR3 DNA reads as TGTGCCAGCAGCCAAACCAACGGGGGGGCCTGGGAGACCCAGTACTTC.

V and J are TRBV18 and TRBJ2-5; D is undetermined. The V gene's germline CDR1 is KGHSH and CDR2 LQKENI. CDR3 length equals 17 residues. The ends were cut back, 3 bases at V and 1 base at J, with 18 bases in the middle. CDR3 in DNA: TGTGCCAGCTCACCCTTCGCAGCGCACGGGTCCCAAGAGACCCAGTACTTC. Translating it yields CASSPFAAHGSQETQYF.

This chain joins TRBV6-4 and TRBJ1-2; no definite D call. CDR3 length: 14 amino acids. V lost 3 bases and J lost 4, with 12 bases in between. Germline V CDR1 and CDR2: MRHNA, SNTAGT. The DNA of the CDR3 is TGTGCCAGCAGTGATTCAGGAGACCCCTATGGCTACACCTTC. It encodes CASSDSGDPYGYTF.